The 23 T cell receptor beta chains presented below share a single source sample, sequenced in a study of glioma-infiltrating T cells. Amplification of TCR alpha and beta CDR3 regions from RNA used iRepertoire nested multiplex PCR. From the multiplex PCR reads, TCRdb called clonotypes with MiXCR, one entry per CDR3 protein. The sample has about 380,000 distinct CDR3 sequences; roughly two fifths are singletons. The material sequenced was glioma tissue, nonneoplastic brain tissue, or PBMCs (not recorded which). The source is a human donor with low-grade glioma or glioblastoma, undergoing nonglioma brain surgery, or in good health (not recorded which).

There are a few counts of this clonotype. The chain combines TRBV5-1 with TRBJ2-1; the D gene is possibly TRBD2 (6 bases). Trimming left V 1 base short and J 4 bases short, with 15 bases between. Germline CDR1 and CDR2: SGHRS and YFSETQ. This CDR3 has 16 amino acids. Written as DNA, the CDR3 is TGCGCCAGCAGCTTGTCGGCGGGAAATCCATACAATGAGCAGTTCTTC. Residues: CASSLSAGNPYNEQFF.

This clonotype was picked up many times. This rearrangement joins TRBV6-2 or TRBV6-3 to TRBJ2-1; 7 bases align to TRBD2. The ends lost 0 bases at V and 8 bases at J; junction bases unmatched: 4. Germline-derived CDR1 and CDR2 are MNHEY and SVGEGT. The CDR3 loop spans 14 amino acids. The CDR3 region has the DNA TGTGCCAGCAGTTACTCAGGCCGGGGGGATGAGCAGTTCTTC. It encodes CASSYSGRGDEQFF.

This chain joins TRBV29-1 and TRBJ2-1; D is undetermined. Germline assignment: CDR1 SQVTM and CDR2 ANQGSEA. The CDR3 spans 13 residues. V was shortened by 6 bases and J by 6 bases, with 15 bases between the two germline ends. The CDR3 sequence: CSVRPESRNEQFF. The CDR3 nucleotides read TGCAGCGTCCGGCCTGAATCGCGCAATGAGCAGTTCTTC.

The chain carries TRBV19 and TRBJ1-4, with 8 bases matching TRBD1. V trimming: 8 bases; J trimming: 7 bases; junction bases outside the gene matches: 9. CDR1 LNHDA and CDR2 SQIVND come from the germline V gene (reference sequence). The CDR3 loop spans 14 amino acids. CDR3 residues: CASGTTGAVEKLFF. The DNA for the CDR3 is TGTGCCAGTGGTACGACAGGGGCGGTTGAAAAACTGTTTTTT.

CDR3 nucleotides: TGTGCCAGCAGTCGTACCGGGAACTATGAGCAGTTCTTC. Translating it yields CASSRTGNYEQFF. This chain uses TRBV7-3 with TRBJ2-1, with D tentatively TRBD2 (5 bases). With 6 bases removed from V and 8 bases from J, the gap between germline ends came to 14 bases. The CDR3 is 13 residues long. The germline V gene encodes CDR1 SGHTA and CDR2 FQGTGA.

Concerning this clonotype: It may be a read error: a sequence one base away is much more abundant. The CDR3 loop reads CSVNSGTRIYEQHF. CDR3 DNA sequence: TGCAGTGTCAACTCCGGGACAAGGATCTACGAGCAGCACTTC. The chain couples TRBV20-1 to TRBJ2-5, with D perhaps TRBD1 (6 bases). Per germline, CDR1 DFQATT and CDR2 SNEGSKA (reference sequence). There are 14 residues in the CDR3.

This CDR3 reads CASSQATRTSTDTQYF. CDR3 DNA: TGCGCCAGCAGCCAAGCCACGCGGACTAGCACAGATACGCAGTATTTT. The chain has TRBV4-1 and TRBJ2-3; TRBD2 might be the D (5 bases). The CDR3 sequence is 16 residues long. Germline lookup yields CDR1 MGHRA and CDR2 YSYEKL. Deletions cut 1 base from V and 0 bases from J, with 11 bases between.

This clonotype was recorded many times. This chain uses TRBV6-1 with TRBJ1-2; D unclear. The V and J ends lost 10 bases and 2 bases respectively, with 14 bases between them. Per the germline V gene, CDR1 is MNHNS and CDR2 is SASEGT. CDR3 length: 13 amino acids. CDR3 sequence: CANSWTENYGYTF. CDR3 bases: TGTGCCAACAGCTGGACCGAGAACTATGGCTACACCTTC.

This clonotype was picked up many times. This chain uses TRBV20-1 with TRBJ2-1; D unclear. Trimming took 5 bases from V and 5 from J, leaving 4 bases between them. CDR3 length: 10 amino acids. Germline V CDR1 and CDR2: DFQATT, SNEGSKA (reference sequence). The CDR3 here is CSAWDNEQFF. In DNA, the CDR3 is TGCAGTGCTTGGGACAATGAGCAGTTCTTC.

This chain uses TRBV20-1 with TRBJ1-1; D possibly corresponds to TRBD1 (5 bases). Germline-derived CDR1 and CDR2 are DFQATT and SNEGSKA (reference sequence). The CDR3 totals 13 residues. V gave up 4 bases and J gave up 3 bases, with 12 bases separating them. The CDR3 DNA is TGCAGTGCTATCCCGGACATCTACACTGAAGCTTTCTTT. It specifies CSAIPDIYTEAFF.

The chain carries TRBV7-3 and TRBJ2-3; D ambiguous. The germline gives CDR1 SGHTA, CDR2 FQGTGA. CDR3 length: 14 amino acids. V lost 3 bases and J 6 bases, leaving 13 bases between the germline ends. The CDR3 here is CASSFDLTADTQYF. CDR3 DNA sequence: TGTGCCAGCAGCTTCGACCTAACAGCCGATACGCAGTATTTT.

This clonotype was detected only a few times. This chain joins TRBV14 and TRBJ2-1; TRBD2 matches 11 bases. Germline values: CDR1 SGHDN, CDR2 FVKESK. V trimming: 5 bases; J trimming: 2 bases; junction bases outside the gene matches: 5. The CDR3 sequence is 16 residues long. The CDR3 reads CASSFQTSGTYNEQFF. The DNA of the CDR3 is TGTGCCAGCAGCTTTCAGACTAGCGGGACCTACAATGAGCAGTTCTTC.

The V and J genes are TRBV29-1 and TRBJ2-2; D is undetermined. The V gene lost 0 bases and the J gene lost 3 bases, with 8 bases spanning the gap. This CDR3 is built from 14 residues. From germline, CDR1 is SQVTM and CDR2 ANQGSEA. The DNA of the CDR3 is TGCAGCGTTGAAGAGCTAAGGGACACCGGGGAGCTGTTTTTT. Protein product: CSVEELRDTGELFF.

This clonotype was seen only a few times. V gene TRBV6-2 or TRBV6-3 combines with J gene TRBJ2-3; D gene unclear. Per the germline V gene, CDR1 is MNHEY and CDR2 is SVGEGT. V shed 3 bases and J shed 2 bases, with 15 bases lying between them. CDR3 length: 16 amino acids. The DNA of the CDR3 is TGTGCCAGCAGTTATCGTGGGTTAGTCGACACAGATACGCAGTATTTT. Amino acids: CASSYRGLVDTDTQYF.

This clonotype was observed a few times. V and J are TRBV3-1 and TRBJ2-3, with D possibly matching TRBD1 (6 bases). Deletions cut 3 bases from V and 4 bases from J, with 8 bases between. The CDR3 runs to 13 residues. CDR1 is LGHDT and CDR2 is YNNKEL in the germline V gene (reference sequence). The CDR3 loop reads CASSQSGADTQYF. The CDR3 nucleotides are TGTGCCAGCAGCCAGTCAGGGGCAGATACGCAGTATTTT.

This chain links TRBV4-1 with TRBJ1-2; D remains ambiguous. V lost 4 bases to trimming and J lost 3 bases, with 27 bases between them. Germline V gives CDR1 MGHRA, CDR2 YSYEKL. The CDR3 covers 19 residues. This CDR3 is CASSPLLRTVELLYYGYTF. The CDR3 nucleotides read TGCGCCAGCAGCCCACTCCTAAGGACGGTCGAACTGCTTTACTATGGCTACACCTTC.

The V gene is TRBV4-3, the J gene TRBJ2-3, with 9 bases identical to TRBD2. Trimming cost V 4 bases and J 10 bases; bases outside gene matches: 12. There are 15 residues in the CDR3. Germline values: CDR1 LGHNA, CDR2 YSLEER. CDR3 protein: CASSLSGSSLSPQYF. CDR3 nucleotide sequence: TGCGCCAGCAGCCTTAGCGGGAGCTCCCTATCCCCGCAGTATTTT.

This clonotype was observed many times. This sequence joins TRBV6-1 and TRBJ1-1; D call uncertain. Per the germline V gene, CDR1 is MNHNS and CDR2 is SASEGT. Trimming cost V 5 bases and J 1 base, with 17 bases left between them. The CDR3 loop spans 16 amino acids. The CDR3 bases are TGTGCCAGCAGTCCACTTTGGGGAGGGCCGAACACTGAAGCTTTCTTT. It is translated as CASSPLWGGPNTEAFF.

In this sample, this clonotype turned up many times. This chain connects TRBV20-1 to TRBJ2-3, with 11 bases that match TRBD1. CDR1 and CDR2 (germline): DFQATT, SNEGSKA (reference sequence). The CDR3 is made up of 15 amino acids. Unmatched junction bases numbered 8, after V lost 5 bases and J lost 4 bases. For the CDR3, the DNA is TGCAGTGCTCCCTGGACAGGGGGCCCCCCAGATACGCAGTATTTT. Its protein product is CSAPWTGGPPDTQYF.

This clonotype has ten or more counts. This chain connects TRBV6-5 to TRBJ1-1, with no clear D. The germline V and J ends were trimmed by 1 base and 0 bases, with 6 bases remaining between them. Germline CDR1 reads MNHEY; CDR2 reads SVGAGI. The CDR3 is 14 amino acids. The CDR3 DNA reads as TGTGCCAGCAGTTACTTTGATATGAACACTGAAGCTTTCTTT. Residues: CASSYFDMNTEAFF.

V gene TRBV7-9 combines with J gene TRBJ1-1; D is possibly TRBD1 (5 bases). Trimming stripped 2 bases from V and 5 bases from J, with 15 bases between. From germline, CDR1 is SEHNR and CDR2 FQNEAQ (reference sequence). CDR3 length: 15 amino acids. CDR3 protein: CASSLSNRGGTEAFF. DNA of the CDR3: TGTGCCAGCAGCTTAAGTAATAGGGGAGGGACTGAAGCTTTCTTT.

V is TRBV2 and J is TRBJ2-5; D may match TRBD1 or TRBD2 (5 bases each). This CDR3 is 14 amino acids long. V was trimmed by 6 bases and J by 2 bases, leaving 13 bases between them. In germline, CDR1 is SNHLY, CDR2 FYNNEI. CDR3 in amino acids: CASSAGTSQETQYF. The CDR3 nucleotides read TGTGCCAGCAGCGCTGGGACGTCTCAAGAGACCCAGTACTTC. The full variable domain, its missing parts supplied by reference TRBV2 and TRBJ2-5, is EPEVTQTPSHQVTQMGQEVILRCVPISNHLYFYWYRQILGQKVEFLVSFYNNEISEKSEIFDDQFSVERPDGSNFTLKIRSTKLEDSAMYFCASSAGTSQETQYFGPGTRLLVL.

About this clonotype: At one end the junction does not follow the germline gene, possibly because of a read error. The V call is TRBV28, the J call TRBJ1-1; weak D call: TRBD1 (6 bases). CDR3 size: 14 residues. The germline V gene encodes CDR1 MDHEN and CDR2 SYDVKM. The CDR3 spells CASSPALGDTKAFF. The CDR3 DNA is TGTGCCAGCAGTCCAGCCCTAGGGGACACTAAAGCTTTCTTT.